The 10 T cell receptor beta chains listed next were all sequenced from one sample in a study of CD8 T cells in ankylosing spondylitis. Via MiXCR, TCRdb re-called the 5' RACE reads, giving one row per CDR3 protein. The repertoire holds roughly 240,000 distinct CDR3 sequences, with 7% to 10% as singletons. Sequenced material: blood, either unsorted or a sorted T cell fraction (not recorded which). All receptors derive from a female donor with ankylosing spondylitis or in good health (not recorded which).

This chain links TRBV6-1 with TRBJ2-7, with 7 bases aligning to TRBD1. Germline lookup yields CDR1 MNHNS and CDR2 SASEGT. V was clipped by 1 base and J by 3 bases; unmatched bases: 3. The CDR3 is made up of 14 amino acids. As DNA, the CDR3 is TGTGCCAGCAGTGAAGGGGACAGTCGCTACGAGCAGTACTTC. Its protein is CASSEGDSRYEQYF.

There are many counts of this clonotype. The chain couples TRBV27 to TRBJ1-5; D is unclear. V was clipped by 4 bases and J by 0 bases, with 10 bases between them. Looked up from germline, CDR1 is MNHEY and CDR2 is SMNVEV (reference sequence). The CDR3 spans 15 residues. The CDR3: CASSSGRYSNQPQHF. The CDR3 coding sequence is TGTGCCAGCAGTTCCGGGCGGTATAGCAATCAGCCCCAGCATTTT.

On this clonotype itself: Germline is not matched at one junction end, which may reflect a read error. The V gene is TRBV20-1, the J gene TRBJ2-1; 8 nucleotides match TRBD2. Per germline, CDR1 DFQATT and CDR2 SNEGSKA (reference sequence). The CDR3 has 15 amino acids. Here the CDR3 reads CCATPLADRYNEQFF. The DNA for the CDR3 is TGCTGTGCTACCCCACTAGCGGACCGATACAATGAGCAGTTCTTC.

This clonotype was picked up many times. The chain links TRBV5-1 to TRBJ2-7; D is tentatively TRBD1 or TRBD2 (6 bases each). Trimming stripped 7 bases from V and 10 bases from J, with 15 bases between. Germline V gene sequence: CDR1 SGHRS, CDR2 YFSETQ. The CDR3 runs 11 residues. The CDR3 DNA reads TGCGCCAGCCTGAATGGGGGGCAACAGTACTTC. This sequence encodes CASLNGGQQYF.

V and J are TRBV7-6 and TRBJ2-1, with 9 bases matching TRBD1. CDR1 and CDR2 (germline): SGHVS, FNYEAQ. Trimming cost V 7 bases and J 7 bases; bases outside gene matches: 11. CDR3 length: 15 residues. The CDR3 sequence is CASIPLGTGRNEQFF. The DNA of the CDR3 is TGTGCCAGCATCCCCTTAGGGACAGGGCGAAATGAGCAGTTCTTC.

This clonotype appeared a few times. The V call is TRBV7-6, the J call TRBJ2-1; D may be TRBD1 (5 bases). Germline V lookup: CDR1 SGHVS, CDR2 FNYEAQ. The CDR3 is 14 residues long. Trimming removed 0 bases at V and 7 bases at J, with 10 bases between. The CDR3 sequence is CASSLAARGNEQFF. CDR3 DNA: TGTGCCAGCAGCTTAGCGGCTAGGGGTAATGAGCAGTTCTTC.

This clonotype was recorded at least ten times. The chain couples TRBV2 to TRBJ2-2; the match to TRBD2 covers 10 bases. Looked up from germline, CDR1 is SNHLY and CDR2 is FYNNEI. V trimming: 4 bases; J trimming: 6 bases; junction bases outside the gene matches: 5. The CDR3 extends over 15 amino acids. This chain's CDR3 is CASSATSGSPGELFF. The CDR3 nucleotides are TGTGCCAGCAGTGCGACTAGCGGGTCCCCCGGGGAGCTGTTTTTT.

This clonotype was seen many times. The V call is TRBV12-3 or TRBV12-4, the J call TRBJ2-7, with 9 bases that match TRBD2. CDR3 length equals 15 residues. The V segment lost 1 base and the J segment 8 bases; nucleotides outside the gene matches: 9. CDR3 loop: CASSLDPTSGGKQYF. The CDR3 DNA follows: TGTGCCAGCAGTTTAGACCCGACTAGCGGCGGCAAGCAGTACTTC.

In regard to this clonotype: This may be a read error: a much more frequent sequence differs by one nucleotide. The J gene is TRBJ2-4, the V gene TRBV20-1, with a weak D call TRBD2 (6 bases). The CDR3 is made up of 15 amino acids. In germline, CDR1 is DFQATT, CDR2 SNEGSKA (reference sequence). The CDR3 DNA follows: TGCAGTACTAGAGACCCGGTGGAGGGAAAAAACATTCAGTACTTC. Its protein product is CSTRDPVEGKNIQYF.

This clonotype was found many times. The V and J genes are TRBV7-6 and TRBJ2-1; D might be TRBD2 (5 bases). There are 12 residues in the CDR3. Trimming stripped 4 bases from V and 8 bases from J, with 9 bases between. Germline CDR1 and CDR2: SGHVS and FNYEAQ. DNA of the CDR3: TGTGCCAGCAGCTCTCTCGGGGATGAGCAGTTCTTC. Residues: CASSSLGDEQFF.